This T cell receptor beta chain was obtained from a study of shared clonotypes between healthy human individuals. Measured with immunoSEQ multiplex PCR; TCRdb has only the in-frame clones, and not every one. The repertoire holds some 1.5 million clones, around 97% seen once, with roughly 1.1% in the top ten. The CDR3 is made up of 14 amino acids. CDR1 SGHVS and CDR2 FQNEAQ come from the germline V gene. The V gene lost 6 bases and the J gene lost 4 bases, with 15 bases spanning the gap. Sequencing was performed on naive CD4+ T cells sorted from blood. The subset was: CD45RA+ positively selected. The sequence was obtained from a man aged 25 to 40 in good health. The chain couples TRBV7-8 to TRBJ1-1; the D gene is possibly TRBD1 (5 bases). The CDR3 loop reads CASRKQVRATEAFF. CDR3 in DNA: TGTGCCAGCAGGAAACAGGTCCGGGCCACTGAAGCTTTCTTT.